This T cell receptor beta chain was documented in a study of T cells after yellow fever vaccination. About the study: Each low-cell-number fraction was prepared by means of SMART-Seq v4 Ultra Low Input.

As to this clonotype: No antigen is known for it. A read error may produce the germline difference seen at one junction end.

TCRdb passed the 5' RACE reads through MiXCR, listing each CDR3 protein once. The data contain some 200,000 distinct CDR3 sequences, about 3% of them singletons. The CDR3 runs 13 residues. CDR1 is SSHAT and CDR2 is FNYEAQ in the germline V gene (reference sequence). Study observations and caveats: Overall, a small share of clonotypes was seen in both CD4 and CD8 compartments. Repertoires obtained by FACS sorting could include abundant clonotypes that entered as contaminants from the bulk population. Primary-vaccination clones mostly resurfaced post-booster (96% CD4, approximately 87% CD8).

This TCR came from a man between 18 and 29 years old who received the YFV17D yellow fever vaccine. Sequenced material: CD4+ T cells sorted from PBMCs, taken 10 days after the yellow fever booster vaccination. V usage is TRBV7-7 and J usage is TRBJ2-5; the match to TRBD1 covers 7 bases. This CDR3 is CASSLGDSQSQYF. The CDR3 DNA sequence: TGTGCTAGCAGCTTAGGGGACAGTCAGTCCCAGTACTTC.